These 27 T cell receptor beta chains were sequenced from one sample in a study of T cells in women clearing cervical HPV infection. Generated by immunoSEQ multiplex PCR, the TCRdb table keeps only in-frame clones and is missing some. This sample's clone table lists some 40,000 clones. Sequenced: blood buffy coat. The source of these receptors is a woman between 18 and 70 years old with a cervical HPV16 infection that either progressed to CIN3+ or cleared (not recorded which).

The CDR3 DNA, read in part, is TGTGCCAGCAGCTTTGCGGGTGCAGCCTACGAG. Protein product: CASSFAGAAYE. Given in full, the CDR3 is CASSFAGAAYEQYF. V is TRBV5-4 and J is TRBJ2-7; tentative D call: TRBD2 (5 bases). The sequenced fragment ends 3 residues before the CDR3 boundary, so the rest is inferred from the germline J gene. V lost 2 bases and J 2 bases, leaving 11 bases between the germline ends. Germline V gene lookup returns CDR1 SGHNT and CDR2 YYREEE (reference sequence). The CDR3 is made up of 14 amino acids.

CDR3 sequence reads: CAWTRGSYNEQFF. The sequenced part of the CDR3 DNA is TGTGCCTGGACGCGCGGGTCCTACAATGAG. The chain carries TRBV30 and TRBJ2-1, with D possibly matching TRBD2 (5 bases). Sequencing ends 3 residues short of the CDR3 end; the germline J gene provides the rest. Trimming cost V 4 bases and J 1 base, with 8 bases left between them. The CDR3 is made up of 13 amino acids. Germline V gene lookup returns CDR1 GTSNPN and CDR2 SVGIG (reference sequence).

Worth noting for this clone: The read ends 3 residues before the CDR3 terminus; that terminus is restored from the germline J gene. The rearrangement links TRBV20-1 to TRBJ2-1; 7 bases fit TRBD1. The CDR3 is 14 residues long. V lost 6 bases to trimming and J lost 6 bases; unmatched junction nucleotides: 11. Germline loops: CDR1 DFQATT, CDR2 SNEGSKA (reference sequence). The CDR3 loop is CSALGSGTVNEQFF. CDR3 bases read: TGCAGTGCCTTGGGCTCCGGGACAGTCAATGAG.

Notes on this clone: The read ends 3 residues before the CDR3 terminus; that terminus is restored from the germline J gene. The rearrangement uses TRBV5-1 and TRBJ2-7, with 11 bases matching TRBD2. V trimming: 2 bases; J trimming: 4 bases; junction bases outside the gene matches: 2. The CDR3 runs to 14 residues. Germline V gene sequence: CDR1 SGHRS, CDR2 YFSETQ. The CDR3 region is CASSFSSGRYEQYF. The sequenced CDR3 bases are TGCGCCAGCAGCTTTTCTAGCGGGAGGTACGAG. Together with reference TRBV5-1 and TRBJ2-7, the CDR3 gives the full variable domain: KAGVTQTPRYLIKTRGQQVTLSCSPISGHRSVSWYQQTPGQGLQFLFEYFSETQRNKGNFPGRFSGRQFSNSRSEMNVSTLELGDSALYLCASSFSSGRYEQYFGPGTRLTVT.

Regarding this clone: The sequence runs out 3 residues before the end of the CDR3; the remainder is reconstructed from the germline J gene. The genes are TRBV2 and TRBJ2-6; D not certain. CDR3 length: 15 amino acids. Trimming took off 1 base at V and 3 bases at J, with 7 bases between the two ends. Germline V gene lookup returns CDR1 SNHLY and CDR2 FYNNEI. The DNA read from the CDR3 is TGTGCCAGCAGTGAAGGGCCTCGTGGGGCCAACGTC. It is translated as CASSEGPRGANV. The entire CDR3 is CASSEGPRGANVLTF.

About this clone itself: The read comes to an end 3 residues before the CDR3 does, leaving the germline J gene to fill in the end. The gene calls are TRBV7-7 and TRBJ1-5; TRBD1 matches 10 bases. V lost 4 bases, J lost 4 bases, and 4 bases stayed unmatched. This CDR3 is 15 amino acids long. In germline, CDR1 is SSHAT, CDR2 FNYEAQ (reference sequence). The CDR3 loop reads CASSSRTGGNQPQHF. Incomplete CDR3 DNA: TGTGCCAGCAGCTCAAGGACAGGGGGAAATCAGCCC. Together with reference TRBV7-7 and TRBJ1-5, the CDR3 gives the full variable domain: GAGVSQSPRYKVTKRGQDVTLRCDPISSHATLYWYQQALGQGPEFLTYFNYEAQPDKSGLPSDRFSAERPEGSISTLTIQRTEQRDSAMYRCASSSRTGGNQPQHFGDGTRLSIL.

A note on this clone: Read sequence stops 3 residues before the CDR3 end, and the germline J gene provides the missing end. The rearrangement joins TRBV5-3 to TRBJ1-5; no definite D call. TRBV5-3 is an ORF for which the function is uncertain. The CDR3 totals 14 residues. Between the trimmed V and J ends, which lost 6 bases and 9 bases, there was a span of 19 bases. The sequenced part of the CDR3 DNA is TGTGCCAGAACGTCCCTCAGGTCGGGGAGGCCC. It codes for CARTSLRSGRP. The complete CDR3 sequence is CARTSLRSGRPQHF.

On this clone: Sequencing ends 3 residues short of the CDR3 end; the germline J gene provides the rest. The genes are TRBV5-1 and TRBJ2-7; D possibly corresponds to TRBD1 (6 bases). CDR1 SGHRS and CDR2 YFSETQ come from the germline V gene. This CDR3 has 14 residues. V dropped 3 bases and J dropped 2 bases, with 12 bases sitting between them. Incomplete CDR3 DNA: TGCGCCAGCAGCTCGACAGGCCTGACCTACGAG. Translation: CASSSTGLTYE. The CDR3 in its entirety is CASSSTGLTYEQYF.

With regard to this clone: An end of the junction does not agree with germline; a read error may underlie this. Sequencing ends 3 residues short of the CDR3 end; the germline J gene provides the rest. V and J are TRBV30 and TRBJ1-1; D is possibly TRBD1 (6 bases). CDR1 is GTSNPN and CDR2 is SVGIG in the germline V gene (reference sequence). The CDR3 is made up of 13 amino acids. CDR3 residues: CAWSTTGNAEAFF. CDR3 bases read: TGTGCCTGGAGCACCACAGGGAACGCTGAA.

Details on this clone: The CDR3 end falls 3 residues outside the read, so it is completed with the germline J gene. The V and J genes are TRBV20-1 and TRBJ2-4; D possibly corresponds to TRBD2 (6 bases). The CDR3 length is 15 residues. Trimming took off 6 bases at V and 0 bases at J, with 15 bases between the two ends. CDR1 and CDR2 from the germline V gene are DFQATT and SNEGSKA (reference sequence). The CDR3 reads CSALSGELAKNIQYF. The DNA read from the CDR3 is TGCAGTGCCCTGTCGGGGGAGCTAGCCAAAAACATT.

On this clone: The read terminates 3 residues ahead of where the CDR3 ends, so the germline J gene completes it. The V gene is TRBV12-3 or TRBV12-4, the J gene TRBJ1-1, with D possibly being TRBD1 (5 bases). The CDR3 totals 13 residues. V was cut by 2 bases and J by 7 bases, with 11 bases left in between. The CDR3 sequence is CASSLSGENEAFF. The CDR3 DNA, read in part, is TGTGCCAGCAGTTTATCGGGGGAAAATGAA.

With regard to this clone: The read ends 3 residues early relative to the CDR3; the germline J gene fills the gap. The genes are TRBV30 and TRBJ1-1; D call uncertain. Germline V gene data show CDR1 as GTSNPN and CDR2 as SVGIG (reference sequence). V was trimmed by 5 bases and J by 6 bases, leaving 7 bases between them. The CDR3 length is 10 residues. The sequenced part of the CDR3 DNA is TGTGCCTGGGGACTGCCTGAA. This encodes CAWGLPE. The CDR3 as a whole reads CAWGLPEAFF.

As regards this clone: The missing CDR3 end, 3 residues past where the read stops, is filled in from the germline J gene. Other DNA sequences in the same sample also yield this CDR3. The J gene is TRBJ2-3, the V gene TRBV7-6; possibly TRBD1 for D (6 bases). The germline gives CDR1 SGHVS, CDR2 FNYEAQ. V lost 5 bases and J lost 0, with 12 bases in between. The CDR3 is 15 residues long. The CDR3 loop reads CASSLGTTSTDTQYF. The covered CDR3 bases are TGTGCCAGCAGCCTAGGGACAACTAGCACAGATACG.

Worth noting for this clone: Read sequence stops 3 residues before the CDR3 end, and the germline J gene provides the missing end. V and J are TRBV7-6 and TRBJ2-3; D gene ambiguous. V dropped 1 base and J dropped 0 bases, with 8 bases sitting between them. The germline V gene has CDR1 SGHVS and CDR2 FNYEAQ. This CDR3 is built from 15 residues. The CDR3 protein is CASSLGQASTDTQYF. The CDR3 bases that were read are TGTGCCAGCAGCTTAGGGCAGGCCAGCACAGATACG. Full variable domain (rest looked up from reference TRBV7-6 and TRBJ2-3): GAGVSQSPRYKVTKRGQDVALRCDPISGHVSLYWYRQALGQGPEFLTYFNYEAQQDKSGLPNDRFSAERPEGSISTLTIQRTEQRDSAMYRCASSLGQASTDTQYFGPGTRLTVL.

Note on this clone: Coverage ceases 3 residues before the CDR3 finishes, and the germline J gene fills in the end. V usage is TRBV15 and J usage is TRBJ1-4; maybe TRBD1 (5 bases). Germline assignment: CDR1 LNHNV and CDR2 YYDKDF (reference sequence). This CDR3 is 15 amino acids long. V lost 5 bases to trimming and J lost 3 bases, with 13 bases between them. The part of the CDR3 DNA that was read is TGTGCCACCAGCGGGAGGGGAGGGTCTAATGAAAAA. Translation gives CATSGRGGSNEK. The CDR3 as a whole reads CATSGRGGSNEKLFF.

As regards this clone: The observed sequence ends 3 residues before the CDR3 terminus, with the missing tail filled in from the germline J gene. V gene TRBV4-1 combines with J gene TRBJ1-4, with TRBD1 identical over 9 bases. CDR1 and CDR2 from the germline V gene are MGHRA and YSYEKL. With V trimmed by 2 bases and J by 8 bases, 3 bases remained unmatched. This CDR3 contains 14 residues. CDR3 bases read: TGCGCCAGCAGCCAAACAGGGGGCGGGGAAAAA. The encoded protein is CASSQTGGGEK. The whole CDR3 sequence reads CASSQTGGGEKLFF.

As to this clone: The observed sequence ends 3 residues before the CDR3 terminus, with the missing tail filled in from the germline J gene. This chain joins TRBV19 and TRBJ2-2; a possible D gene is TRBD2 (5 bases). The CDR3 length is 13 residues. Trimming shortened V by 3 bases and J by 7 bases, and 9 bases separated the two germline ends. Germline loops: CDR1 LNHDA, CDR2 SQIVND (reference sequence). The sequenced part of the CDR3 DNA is TGTGCCAGTAGTATTGGACGGGGCGGGGAG. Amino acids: CASSIGRGGE. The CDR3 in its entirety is CASSIGRGGELFF.

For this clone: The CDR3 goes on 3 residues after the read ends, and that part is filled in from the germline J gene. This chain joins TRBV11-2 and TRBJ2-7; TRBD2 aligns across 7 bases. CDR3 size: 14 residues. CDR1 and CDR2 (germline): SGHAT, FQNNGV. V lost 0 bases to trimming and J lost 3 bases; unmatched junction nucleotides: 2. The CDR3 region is CASSLDRGDYEQYF. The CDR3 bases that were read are TGTGCCAGCAGCTTAGATCGGGGGGACTACGAG.

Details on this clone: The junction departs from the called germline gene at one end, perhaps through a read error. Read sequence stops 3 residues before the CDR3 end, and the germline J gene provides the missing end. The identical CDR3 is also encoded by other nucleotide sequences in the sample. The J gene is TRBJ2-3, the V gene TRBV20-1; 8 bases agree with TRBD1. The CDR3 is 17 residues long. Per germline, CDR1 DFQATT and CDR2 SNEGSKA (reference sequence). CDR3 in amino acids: CSAYDRGRGSRTDTQYF. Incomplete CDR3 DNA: TGCAGTGCTTACGACAGGGGACGCGGATCTCGCACAGACACG.

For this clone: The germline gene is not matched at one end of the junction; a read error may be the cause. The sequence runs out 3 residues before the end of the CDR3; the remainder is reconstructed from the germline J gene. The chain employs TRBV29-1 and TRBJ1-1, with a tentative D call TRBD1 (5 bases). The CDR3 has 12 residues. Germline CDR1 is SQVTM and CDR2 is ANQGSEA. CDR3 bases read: TGCAGCGTTGAAGGACAGCTACCTGAC. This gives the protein CSVEGQLPD. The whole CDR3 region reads CSVEGQLPDAFF.

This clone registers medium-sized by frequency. The CDR3 protein is CASSGSTGGGEKLFF. The sequenced CDR3 bases are TGTGCCAGCAGTGGGTCTACAGGGGGCGGTGAAAAA. J is TRBJ1-4 and V is TRBV2, with 9 bases fitting TRBD1. Sequencing ends 3 residues short of the CDR3 end; the germline J gene provides the rest. V gave up 4 bases and J gave up 7 bases; unmatched junction bases: 7. Germline-derived CDR1 and CDR2 are SNHLY and FYNNEI. This CDR3 is 15 amino acids long. Filled out from reference TRBV2 and TRBJ1-4, the complete variable domain reads EPEVTQTPSHQVTQMGQEVILRCVPISNHLYFYWYRQILGQKVEFLVSFYNNEISEKSEIFDDQFSVERPDGSNFTLKIRSTKLEDSAMYFCASSGSTGGGEKLFFGSGTQLSVL.

Partial CDR3 DNA: TGTGCCAGTAGTAGTGGGGCCTCCAATTCACCC. Translated, it gives CASSSGASNSP. The whole CDR3 sequence is CASSSGASNSPLHF. The chain has TRBV19 and TRBJ1-6, with a weak D call TRBD1 (5 bases). The CDR3 is cut off 3 residues early in the read; its end comes from the germline J gene. Germline V gives CDR1 LNHDA, CDR2 SQIVND (reference sequence). Trimming stripped 4 bases from V and 7 bases from J, with 11 bases between. The CDR3 length is 14 residues. The full variable domain, rest sourced from reference TRBV19 and TRBJ1-6, is DGGITQSPKYLFRKEGQNVTLSCEQNLNHDAMYWYRQDPGQGLRLIYYSQIVNDFQKGDIAEGYSVSREKKESFPLTVTSAQKNPTAFYLCASSSGASNSPLHFGNGTRLTVT.

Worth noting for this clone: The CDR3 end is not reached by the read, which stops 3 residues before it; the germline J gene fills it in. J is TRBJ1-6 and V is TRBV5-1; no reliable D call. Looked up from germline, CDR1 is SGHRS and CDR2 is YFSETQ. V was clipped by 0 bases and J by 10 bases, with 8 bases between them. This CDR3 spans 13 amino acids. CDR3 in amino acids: CASSLEERSPLHF. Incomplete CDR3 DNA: TGCGCCAGCAGCTTGGAGGAGCGATCACCC.

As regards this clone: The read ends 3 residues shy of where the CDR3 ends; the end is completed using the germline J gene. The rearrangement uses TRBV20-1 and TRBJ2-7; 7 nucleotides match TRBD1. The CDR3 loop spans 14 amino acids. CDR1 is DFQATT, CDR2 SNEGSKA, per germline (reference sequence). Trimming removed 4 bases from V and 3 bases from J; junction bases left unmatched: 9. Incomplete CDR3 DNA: TGCAGTGCTACCGATCTAAGACAGGGCTACGAG. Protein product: CSATDLRQGYE. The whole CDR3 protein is CSATDLRQGYEQYF.

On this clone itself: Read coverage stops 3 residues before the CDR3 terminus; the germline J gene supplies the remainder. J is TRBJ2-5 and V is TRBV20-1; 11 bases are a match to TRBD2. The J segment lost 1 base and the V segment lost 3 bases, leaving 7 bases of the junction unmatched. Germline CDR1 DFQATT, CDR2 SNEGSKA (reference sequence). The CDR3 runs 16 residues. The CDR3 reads CSASPTSGTAQETQYF. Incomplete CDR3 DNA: TGCAGTGCTAGTCCGACTAGCGGGACTGCCCAAGAGACC.

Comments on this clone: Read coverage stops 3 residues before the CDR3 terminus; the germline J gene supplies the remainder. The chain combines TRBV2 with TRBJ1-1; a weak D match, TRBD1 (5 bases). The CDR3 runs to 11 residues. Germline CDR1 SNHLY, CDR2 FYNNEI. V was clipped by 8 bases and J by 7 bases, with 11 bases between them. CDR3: CASPGSREAFF. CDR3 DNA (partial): TGTGCCAGCCCAGGGTCCCGTGAA.

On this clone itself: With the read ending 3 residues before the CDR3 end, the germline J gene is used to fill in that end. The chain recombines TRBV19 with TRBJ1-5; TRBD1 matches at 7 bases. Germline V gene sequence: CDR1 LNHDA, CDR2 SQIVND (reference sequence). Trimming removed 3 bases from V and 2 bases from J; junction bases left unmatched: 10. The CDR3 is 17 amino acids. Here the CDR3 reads CASSMTNRGGGNQPQHF. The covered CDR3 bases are TGTGCCAGTAGTATGACGAACAGGGGTGGGGGCAATCAGCCC.